These T cell receptor beta chains were read from a single sample in a study of monozygotic twins with inflammatory bowel disease. TCRdb reprocessed the 5' RACE reads; each CDR3 protein has one entry and no DNA is given. This repertoire comprises more than 300,000 distinct CDR3 sequences; its ten largest clones make up around 2.6%. The sample comprised blood. Source of these receptors: a human donor with ulcerative colitis or Crohn's disease, or a healthy co-twin of an affected twin (not recorded which). CDR3s include the opening cysteine and the closing phenylalanine or tryptophan.

v_call: TRBV7-6
j_call: TRBJ2-1
cdr3_aa: CASSLPSGGQFF

v_call: TRBV25-1
j_call: TRBJ2-7
cdr3_aa: CASSAFLAGGTPYEQYF

v_call: TRBV9
j_call: TRBJ2-2
cdr3_aa: CASSQPRGGSSRTGELFF

v_call: TRBV5-1
j_call: TRBJ1-1
cdr3_aa: CASSLAPGAIEAVF

v_call: TRBV10-3
j_call: TRBJ2-3
cdr3_aa: CAITGADTQYF

v_call: TRBV18
j_call: TRBJ2-7
cdr3_aa: CASSPERTGPEQYF

v_call: TRBV4-3
j_call: TRBJ1-4
cdr3_aa: CASSQDRQNEKLFF

v_call: TRBV30
j_call: TRBJ2-1
cdr3_aa: CAWSDGISGYNEQFF

v_call: TRBV28
j_call: TRBJ1-5
cdr3_aa: CASSPGTGYSNQPQHF

v_call: TRBV4-2
j_call: TRBJ1-2
cdr3_aa: CASSAWDSEHGYTF

v_call: TRBV12-3/TRBV12-4
j_call: TRBJ2-7
cdr3_aa: CAQPRQNYEQYF

v_call: TRBV5-1
j_call: TRBJ2-1
cdr3_aa: CASSPPRGGGYNEQFF

v_call: TRBV20-1
j_call: TRBJ2-7
cdr3_aa: CSARRTLSSYEQYF

v_call: TRBV4-3
j_call: TRBJ2-2
cdr3_aa: CAGSQDLGDPNTGELFF

v_call: TRBV20-1
j_call: TRBJ2-2
cdr3_aa: CSARGQRWDTGELFF

v_call: TRBV19
j_call: TRBJ1-1
cdr3_aa: CASAPGSHTEAFF

v_call: TRBV7-3
j_call: TRBJ1-2
cdr3_aa: CASSHGEGRQGGYTF

v_call: TRBV29-1
j_call: TRBJ2-5
cdr3_aa: CSVLGASQETQYF

v_call: TRBV7-2
j_call: TRBJ2-1
cdr3_aa: CASSLTRWGEAYNEQFF

v_call: TRBV20-1
j_call: TRBJ2-4
cdr3_aa: CSAGFAANDLAKNIQYF

v_call: TRBV20-1
j_call: TRBJ2-5
cdr3_aa: CSAREELAQETQYF

v_call: TRBV2
j_call: TRBJ1-5
cdr3_aa: CASSGFSKVQPQHF

v_call: TRBV7-2
j_call: TRBJ2-5
cdr3_aa: CASSTNQPQYF

v_call: TRBV18
j_call: TRBJ2-5
cdr3_aa: CASSPQTGKKETQYF

v_call: TRBV7-2
j_call: TRBJ2-5
cdr3_aa: CASSLDGEETQYF

v_call: TRBV20-1
j_call: TRBJ2-7
cdr3_aa: CSARDPGQGADNEQYF

v_call: TRBV10-3
j_call: TRBJ2-5
cdr3_aa: CAIRLGQSQETQYF

v_call: TRBV7-3
j_call: TRBJ2-5
cdr3_aa: CASSTRSQETQYF

v_call: TRBV20-1
j_call: TRBJ1-4
cdr3_aa: CSARDREWDEKLFF

v_call: TRBV7-9
j_call: TRBJ2-1
cdr3_aa: CASSFPTSGGWDNEQFF

v_call: TRBV20-1
j_call: TRBJ2-3
cdr3_aa: CSATALLAGGTFSRDTQYF

v_call: TRBV29-1
j_call: TRBJ2-2
cdr3_aa: CSVCRTSFTGELFF

v_call: TRBV7-2
j_call: TRBJ1-6
cdr3_aa: CASSLESGAPLHF

v_call: TRBV6-1
j_call: TRBJ2-1
cdr3_aa: CASSQTGTGRGNEQFF

v_call: TRBV11-2
j_call: TRBJ2-7
cdr3_aa: CASSDRAGAAYEQYF

v_call: TRBV6-2/TRBV6-3
j_call: TRBJ2-1
cdr3_aa: CASSYTGTTHHEQFF

v_call: TRBV5-1
j_call: TRBJ2-1
cdr3_aa: CASGYGGGDNEQFF

v_call: TRBV18
j_call: TRBJ1-2
cdr3_aa: CASSPLQGAANYGYTF

v_call: TRBV11-2
j_call: TRBJ2-5
cdr3_aa: CASAAGPGGLYERSYQETQYF

v_call: TRBV29-1
j_call: TRBJ2-7
cdr3_aa: CSVEDDDRGIYEQYF

v_call: TRBV7-9
j_call: TRBJ2-7
cdr3_aa: CASRRSDAYEQYF

v_call: TRBV5-1
j_call: TRBJ2-2
cdr3_aa: CASSGSANTGELFF